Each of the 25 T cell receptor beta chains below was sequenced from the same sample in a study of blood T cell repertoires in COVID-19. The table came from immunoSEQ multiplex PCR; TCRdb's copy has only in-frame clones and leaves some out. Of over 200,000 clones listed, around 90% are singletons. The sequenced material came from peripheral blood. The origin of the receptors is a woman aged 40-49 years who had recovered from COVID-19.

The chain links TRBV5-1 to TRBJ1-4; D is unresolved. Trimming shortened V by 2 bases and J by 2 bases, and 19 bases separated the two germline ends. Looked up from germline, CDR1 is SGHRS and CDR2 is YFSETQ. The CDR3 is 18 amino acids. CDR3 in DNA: TGCGCCAGCAGCTTAGCTCCCCGGCTGGGCTCCACTAATGAAAAACTGTTTTTT. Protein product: CASSLAPRLGSTNEKLFF. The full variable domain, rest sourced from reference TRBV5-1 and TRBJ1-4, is KAGVTQTPRYLIKTRGQQVTLSCSPISGHRSVSWYQQTPGQGLQFLFEYFSETQRNKGNFPGRFSGRQFSNSRSEMNVSTLELGDSALYLCASSLAPRLGSTNEKLFFGSGTQLSVL.

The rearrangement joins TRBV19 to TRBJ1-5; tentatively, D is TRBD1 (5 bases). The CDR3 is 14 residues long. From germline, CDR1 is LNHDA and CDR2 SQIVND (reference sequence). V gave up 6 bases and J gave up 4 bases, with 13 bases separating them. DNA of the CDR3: TGTGCCAGTAGGACCAGGGACTATAATCAGCCCCAGCATTTT. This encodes CASRTRDYNQPQHF.

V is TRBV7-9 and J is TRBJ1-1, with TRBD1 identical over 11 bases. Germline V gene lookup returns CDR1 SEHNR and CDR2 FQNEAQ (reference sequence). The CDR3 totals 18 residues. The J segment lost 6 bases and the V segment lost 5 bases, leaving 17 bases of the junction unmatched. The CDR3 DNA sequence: TGTGCCAGCAGCCGAATGCGACCCTCGGGACAGGGGGTCCCTGAAGCTTTCTTT. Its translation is CASSRMRPSGQGVPEAFF.

CDR3 region: CASSRELAGAYEQYF. The CDR3 region has the DNA TGCGCCAGCAGCCGCGAACTAGCGGGAGCCTACGAGCAGTACTTC. V is TRBV5-1 and J is TRBJ2-7; 11 positions match TRBD2. The length of the CDR3 is 15 residues. V trimming: 4 bases; J trimming: 2 bases; junction bases outside the gene matches: 5. Germline V gives CDR1 SGHRS, CDR2 YFSETQ.

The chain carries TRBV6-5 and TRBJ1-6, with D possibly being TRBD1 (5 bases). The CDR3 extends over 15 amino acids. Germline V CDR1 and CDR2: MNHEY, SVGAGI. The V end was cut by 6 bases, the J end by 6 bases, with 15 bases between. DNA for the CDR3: TGTGCCAGCAGGGGCAGCTGGGGGGGTAATTCACCCCTCCACTTT. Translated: CASRGSWGGNSPLHF.

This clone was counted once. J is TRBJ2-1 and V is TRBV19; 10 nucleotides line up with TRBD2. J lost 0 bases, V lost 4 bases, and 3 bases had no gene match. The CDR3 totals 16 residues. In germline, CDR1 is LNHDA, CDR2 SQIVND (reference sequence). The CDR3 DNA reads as TGTGCCAGTAGTAGGGTAGCGGGAGGCTCCTACAATGAGCAGTTCTTC. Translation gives CASSRVAGGSYNEQFF.

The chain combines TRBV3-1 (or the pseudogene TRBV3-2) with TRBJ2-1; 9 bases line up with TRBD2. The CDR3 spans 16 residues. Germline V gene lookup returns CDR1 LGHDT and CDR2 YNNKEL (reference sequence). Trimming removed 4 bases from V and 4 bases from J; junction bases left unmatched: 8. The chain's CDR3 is CASSLRGLARYNEQFF. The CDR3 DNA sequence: TGTGCCAGCAGCCTCCGAGGACTAGCGAGGTACAATGAGCAGTTCTTC.

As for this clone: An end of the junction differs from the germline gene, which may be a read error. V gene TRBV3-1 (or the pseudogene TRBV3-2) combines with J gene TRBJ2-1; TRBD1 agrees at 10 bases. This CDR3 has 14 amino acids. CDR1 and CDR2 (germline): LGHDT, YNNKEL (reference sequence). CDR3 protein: CASSQVAGTGAPVF. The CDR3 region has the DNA TGTGCCAGCAGCCAGGTTGCGGGGACAGGGGCCCCTGTCTTC.

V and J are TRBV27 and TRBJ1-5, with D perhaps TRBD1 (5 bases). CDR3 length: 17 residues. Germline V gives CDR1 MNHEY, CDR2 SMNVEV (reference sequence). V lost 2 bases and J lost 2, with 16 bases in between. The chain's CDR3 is CASSLGRGRGGNQPQHF. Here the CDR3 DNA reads TGTGCCAGCAGTTTAGGCCGGGGCCGGGGGGGCAATCAGCCCCAGCATTTT.

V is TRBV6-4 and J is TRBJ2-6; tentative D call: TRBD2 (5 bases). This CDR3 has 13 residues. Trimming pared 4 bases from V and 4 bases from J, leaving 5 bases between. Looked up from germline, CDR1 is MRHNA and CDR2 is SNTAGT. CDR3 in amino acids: CASSAGGANVLTF. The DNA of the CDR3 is TGTGCCAGCAGTGCGGGGGGGGCCAACGTCCTGACTTTC.

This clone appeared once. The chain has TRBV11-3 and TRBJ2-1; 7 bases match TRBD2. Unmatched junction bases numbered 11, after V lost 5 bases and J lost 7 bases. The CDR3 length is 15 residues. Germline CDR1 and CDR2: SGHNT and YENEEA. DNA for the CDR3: TGTGCCAGCAGCCCCACGCGGGAGATTTTGAATGAGCAGTTCTTC. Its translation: CASSPTREILNEQFF.

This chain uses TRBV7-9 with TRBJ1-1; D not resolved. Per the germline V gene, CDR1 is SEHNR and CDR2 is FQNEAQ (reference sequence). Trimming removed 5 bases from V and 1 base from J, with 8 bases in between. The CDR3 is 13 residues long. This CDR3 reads CASSPTQNTEAFF. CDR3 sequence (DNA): TGTGCCAGCAGCCCAACACAGAACACTGAAGCTTTCTTT.

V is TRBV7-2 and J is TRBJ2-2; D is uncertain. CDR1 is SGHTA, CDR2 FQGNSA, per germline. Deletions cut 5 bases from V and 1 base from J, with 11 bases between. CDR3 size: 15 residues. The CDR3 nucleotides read TGTGCCAGCAGCCCGCGGTCTCGGAACACCGGGGAGCTGTTTTTT. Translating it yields CASSPRSRNTGELFF. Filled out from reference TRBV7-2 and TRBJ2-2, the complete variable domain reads GAGVSQSPSNKVTEKGKDVELRCDPISGHTALYWYRQSLGQGLEFLIYFQGNSAPDKSGLPSDRFSAERTGGSVSTLTIQRTQQEDSAVYLCASSPRSRNTGELFFGEGSRLTVL.

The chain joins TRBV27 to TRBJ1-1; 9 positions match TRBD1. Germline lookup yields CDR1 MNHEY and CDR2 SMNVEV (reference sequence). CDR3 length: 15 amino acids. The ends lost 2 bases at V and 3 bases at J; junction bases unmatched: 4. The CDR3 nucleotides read TGTGCCAGCAGTTTACCACAGGGGGCGGACACTGAAGCTTTCTTT. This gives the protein CASSLPQGADTEAFF.

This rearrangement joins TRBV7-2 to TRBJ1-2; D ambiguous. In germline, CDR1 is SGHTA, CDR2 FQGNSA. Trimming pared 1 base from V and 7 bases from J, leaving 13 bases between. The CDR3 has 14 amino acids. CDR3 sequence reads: CASSLVPGEGGYTF. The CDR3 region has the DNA TGTGCCAGCAGCTTAGTTCCCGGGGAAGGTGGCTACACCTTC.

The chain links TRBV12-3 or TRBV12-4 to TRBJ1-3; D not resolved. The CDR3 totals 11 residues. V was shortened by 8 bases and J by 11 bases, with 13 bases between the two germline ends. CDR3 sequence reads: CASGLPGPIYF. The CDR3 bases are TGTGCCAGCGGACTCCCCGGGCCCATATATTTT.

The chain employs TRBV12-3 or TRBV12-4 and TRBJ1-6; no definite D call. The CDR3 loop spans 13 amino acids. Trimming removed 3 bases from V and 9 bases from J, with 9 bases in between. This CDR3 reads CASSFRSSSPLHF. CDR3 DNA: TGTGCCAGCAGTTTTAGGAGTAGTTCACCCCTCCACTTT.

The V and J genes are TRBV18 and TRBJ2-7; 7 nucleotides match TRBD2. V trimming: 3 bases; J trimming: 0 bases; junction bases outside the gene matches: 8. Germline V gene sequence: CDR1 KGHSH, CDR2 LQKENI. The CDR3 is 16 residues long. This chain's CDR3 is CASSPPGLVLSYEQYF. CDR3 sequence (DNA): TGTGCCAGCTCACCCCCCGGACTAGTGCTCTCCTACGAGCAGTACTTC.

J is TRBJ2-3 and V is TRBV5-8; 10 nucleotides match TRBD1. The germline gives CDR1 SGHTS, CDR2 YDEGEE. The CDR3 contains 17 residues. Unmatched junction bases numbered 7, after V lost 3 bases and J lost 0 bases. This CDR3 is CASSSDRGRWSTDTQYF. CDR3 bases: TGTGCCAGCAGCTCCGACAGGGGGCGATGGAGCACAGATACGCAGTATTTT.

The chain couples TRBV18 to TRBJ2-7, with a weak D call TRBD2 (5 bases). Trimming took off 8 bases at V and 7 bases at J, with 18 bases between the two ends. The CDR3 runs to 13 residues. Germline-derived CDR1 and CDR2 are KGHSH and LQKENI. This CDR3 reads CASARNQPGEQYV. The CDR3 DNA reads TGTGCCAGCGCCCGGAACCAACCGGGGGAGCAGTACGTC.

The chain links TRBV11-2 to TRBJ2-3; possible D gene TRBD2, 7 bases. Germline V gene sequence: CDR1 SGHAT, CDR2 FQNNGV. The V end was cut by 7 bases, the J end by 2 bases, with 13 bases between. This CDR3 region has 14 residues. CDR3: CASNRGAFTDTQYF. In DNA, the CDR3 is TGTGCCAGCAACCGGGGGGCTTTCACAGATACGCAGTATTTT.

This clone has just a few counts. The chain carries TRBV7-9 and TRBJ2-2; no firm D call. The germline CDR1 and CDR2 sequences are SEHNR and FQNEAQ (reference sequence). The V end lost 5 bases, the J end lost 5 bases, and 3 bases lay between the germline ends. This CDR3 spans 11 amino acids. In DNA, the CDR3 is TGTGCCAGCAGCCATACCGGGGAGCTGTTTTTT. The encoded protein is CASSHTGELFF.

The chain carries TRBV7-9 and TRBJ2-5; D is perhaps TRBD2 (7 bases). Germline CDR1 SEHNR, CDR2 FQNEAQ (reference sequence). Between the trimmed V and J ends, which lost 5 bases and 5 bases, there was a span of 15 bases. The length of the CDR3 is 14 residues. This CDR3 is CASSPRGGAETQYF. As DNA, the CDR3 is TGTGCCAGCAGCCCTAGAGGGGGGGCTGAGACCCAGTACTTC. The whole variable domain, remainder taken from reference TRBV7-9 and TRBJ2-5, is DTGVSQNPRHKITKRGQNVTFRCDPISEHNRLYWYRQTLGQGPEFLTYFQNEAQLEKSRLLSDRFSAERPKGSFSTLEIQRTEQGDSAMYLCASSPRGGAETQYFGPGTRLLVL.

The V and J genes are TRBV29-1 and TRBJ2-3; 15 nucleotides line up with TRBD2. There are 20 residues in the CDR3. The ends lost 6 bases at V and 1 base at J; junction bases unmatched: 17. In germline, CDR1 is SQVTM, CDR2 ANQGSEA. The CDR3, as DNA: TGCAGCGTCCCCCCCCCACGGGGGACTAGCGGGAGGTGGGGCACAGATACGCAGTATTTT. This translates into CSVPPPRGTSGRWGTDTQYF.

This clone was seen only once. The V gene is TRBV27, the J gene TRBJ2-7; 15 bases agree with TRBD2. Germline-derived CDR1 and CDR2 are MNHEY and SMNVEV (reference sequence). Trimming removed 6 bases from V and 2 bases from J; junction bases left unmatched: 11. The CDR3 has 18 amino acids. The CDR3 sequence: CASSQIGTSGRRPYEQYV. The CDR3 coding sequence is TGTGCCAGCAGCCAAATCGGGACTAGCGGGAGGCGACCCTACGAGCAGTACGTC.